These T cell receptor beta chains were read from a single sample in a study of control samples from healthy donors and cancer patients. Generated by immunoSEQ multiplex PCR, the TCRdb table keeps only in-frame clones and is missing some. The sample has about 410,000 clones, approximately 90% seen once. The material sequenced was PBMCs. These receptors were obtained from a man aged 40-55 years with head and neck cancer. CDR3s leave out the opening cysteine and the closing phenylalanine or tryptophan.

j_call v_call cdr3_aa
TRBJ2-5 TRBV7-2 ASSLLGQGLETQY
TRBJ2-5 TRBV12-3/TRBV12-4 ASSRDYLETQY
TRBJ1-2 TRBV27 ASGKGGDYGYT
TRBJ1-3 TRBV9 ASSEQGFGNTIY
TRBJ2-1 TRBV27 ASSDRLAGWNEQF
TRBJ2-7 TRBV9 ASSPRDDYEQY
TRBJ2-5 TRBV5-6 ASSLGTGGQETQY
TRBJ1-1 TRBV5-5 ASSLVTGANTEAF
TRBJ1-6 TRBV3-1/TRBV3-2 ASSQSLTLYNSPLH
TRBJ1-1 TRBV5-4 ASSLGVQGNTEAF
TRBJ2-2 TRBV9 ASSADSVVPGELF
TRBJ2-7 TRBV27 ASGTGEQY
TRBJ2-5 TRBV19 ASSPRTGLGETQY
TRBJ2-4 TRBV6-1 ASSEALTGTERSTAKNIQY
TRBJ2-1 TRBV5-1 ASSQGLAGGHEQF
TRBJ2-3 TRBV7-3 ASSLWGRAQDTQY
TRBJ2-5 TRBV5-1 ASSLERELAGGPLETQY
TRBJ2-1 TRBV7-3 ASSSLGQGGGEQF
TRBJ1-1 TRBV14 ASSQVGGLLGEAF
TRBJ2-7 TRBV5-4 ASSLAGTYEQY
TRBJ1-6 TRBV11-2 ASSRGTGNNSPLH
TRBJ1-3 TRBV2 ASSASTGPISGNTIY
TRBJ1-5 TRBV19 ASSNSNQPQH
TRBJ2-1 TRBV15 ATSREGRGEQF
TRBJ1-2 TRBV7-9 ASSSGPEGGYT
TRBJ2-3 TRBV11-2 ASSSLGGPATDTQY
TRBJ2-3 TRBV5-6 ASSPGTSRTDTQY
TRBJ2-3 TRBV28 ASSPLGDRGVDTQY
TRBJ1-4 TRBV28 ASSSRTDSGEKLF
TRBJ1-2 TRBV5-1 ASSPYTASSYGYT
TRBJ1-2 TRBV24-1 ATSGQGGGYT
TRBJ1-1 TRBV7-8 ASSLALPGQGINTEAF
TRBJ2-3 TRBV30 AWSSKRTDTQY
TRBJ2-2 TRBV18 ASSPLPTNTGVGTGELF
TRBJ2-3 TRBV7-2 ASSVSSGGGTDTQY
TRBJ1-2 TRBV19 ASGDRPNYGYT
TRBJ2-7 TRBV28 ASSPPQRLSYEQY
TRBJ2-5 TRBV3-1/TRBV3-2 ASSQHSLQLAVQETQY
TRBJ2-2 TRBV27 ASSLRSGMNTGELF
TRBJ2-7 TRBV4-2 ASSQHSADYEQY
TRBJ1-6 TRBV30 AWSSGRIYSPLH
TRBJ2-7 TRBV19 ASRLGHEQY
TRBJ2-2 TRBV6-1 ASSEALGSAGELF
TRBJ1-2 TRBV29-1 SVGTGLSRPNYGYT
TRBJ1-1 TRBV13 ASSLEIGTEAF
TRBJ1-6 TRBV7-6 ASSLSKGDSPLH
TRBJ1-2 TRBV4-3 ASSHRGSYGYT
TRBJ1-1 TRBV5-6 ASSLGWGSEAF
TRBJ2-7 TRBV19 ASAQGDNSYEQY
TRBJ1-5 TRBV6-1 ASSEARQPSNQPQH
TRBJ2-7 TRBV19 ASSLGTGFREQY
TRBJ1-4 TRBV5-5 ASSQWGQGTTNEKLF
TRBJ1-1 TRBV6-4 ASSDREGGNTEAF
TRBJ1-5 TRBV12-3/TRBV12-4 ASADRANQPQH
TRBJ2-1 TRBV19 ASRPEGRHNEQF
TRBJ1-3 TRBV7-9 ASRAGRISGNTIY
TRBJ2-1 TRBV11-2 ASSSSDPRVQF